This T cell receptor beta chain stems from a study of blood T cell repertoires in COVID-19. Study in general: Whether acute or convalescent, the COVID-19 samples came from the United States, Italy and Spain. Nucleic acid was either cDNA or gDNA, and it came from T cells, B-cell-depleted T cells, or PBMCs.

As handled by the study authors: Amplification of reference gene primers was used by the study to estimate nucleated cell counts. Sequencing used immunoSEQ multiplex PCR; TCRdb keeps in-frame clones, though not all of them. The DNA gave D and trimming, while V, J and clone size come from that table. This table holds roughly 60,000 clones, approximately 78% found once. There are 14 residues in the CDR3. V lost 3 bases to trimming and J lost 6 bases; unmatched junction nucleotides: 7. Germline loops: CDR1 SGHRS, CDR2 YFSETQ. This clone was counted once. The clonotype originates from a man of 80 years or more with acute or convalescent COVID-19. What was sequenced was peripheral blood. The V call is TRBV5-1, the J call TRBJ1-2, with TRBD1 matching over 8 bases. The CDR3, as DNA: TGCGCCAGCAGCTCGACGGACAGGGTCGATGGCTACACCTTC. It translates to CASSSTDRVDGYTF.